Below, 18 T cell receptor beta chains from the same sample are listed, as sequenced in a study of T cells in narcolepsy. Generated by immunoSEQ multiplex PCR, the TCRdb table keeps only in-frame clones and is missing some. This repertoire shows about 34,000 clones, about 81% found once; its top ten account for roughly 2.6%. The material sequenced was CD45RA- memory CD4+ T cells from PBMCs. These receptors were obtained from a human donor with narcolepsy.

The chain couples TRBV19 to TRBJ1-1; 10 bases line up with TRBD1. This CDR3 region has 13 residues. The germline V gene has CDR1 LNHDA and CDR2 SQIVND (reference sequence). V dropped 10 bases and J dropped 6; count of bases not matched to a gene: 8. The CDR3 reads CATLTGGGSEAFF. Written as DNA, the CDR3 is TGTGCCACCCTGACAGGGGGCGGTTCTGAAGCTTTCTTT. The full variable domain, completed using reference TRBV19 and TRBJ1-1, is DGGITQSPKYLFRKEGQNVTLSCEQNLNHDAMYWYRQDPGQGLRLIYYSQIVNDFQKGDIAEGYSVSREKKESFPLTVTSAQKNPTAFYLCATLTGGGSEAFFGQGTRLTVV.

This clone came up a few times. The gene calls are TRBV14 and TRBJ2-7, with D perhaps TRBD1 or TRBD2 (7 bases each). The V and J ends lost 3 bases and 2 bases respectively, with 14 bases between them. This CDR3 contains 15 residues. Germline values: CDR1 SGHDN, CDR2 FVKESK. The CDR3 nucleotides are TGTGCCAGCAGCCATTCGGCAGGGGGGGCCTACGAGCAGTACTTC. It encodes CASSHSAGGAYEQYF.

CDR3 protein: CASSPGAGGRQPQHF. The CDR3 bases are TGTGCCAGCAGCCCAGGGGCAGGGGGCCGTCAGCCCCAGCATTTT. The V call is TRBV7-9, the J call TRBJ1-5, with 8 bases matching TRBD1. Trimming removed 5 bases from V and 6 bases from J; junction bases left unmatched: 9. There are 15 residues in the CDR3. CDR1 and CDR2 (germline): SEHNR, FQNEAQ (reference sequence).

The genes are TRBV6-1 and TRBJ1-2; D not resolved. This CDR3 is 12 amino acids long. Germline V gene data show CDR1 as MNHNS and CDR2 as SASEGT. Trimming left V 5 bases short and J 3 bases short, with 7 bases between. The CDR3 region is CASSSEDYGYTF. The CDR3 DNA reads TGTGCCAGCAGTTCGGAGGACTATGGCTACACCTTC.

This clone was counted between two and nine times. The chain has TRBV7-2 and TRBJ2-3; 9 bases map to TRBD1. Germline V CDR1 and CDR2: SGHTA, FQGNSA. This CDR3 contains 15 residues. V lost 5 bases to trimming and J lost 6 bases; unmatched junction nucleotides: 9. CDR3 amino acids: CASSTAGTGSDTQYF. CDR3 nucleotides: TGTGCCAGCAGCACCGCCGGGACAGGGTCCGATACGCAGTATTTT.

This chain links TRBV18 with TRBJ2-7; 7 bases agree with TRBD2. V was pared by 2 bases and J by 6 bases, with 4 bases of the junction left unmatched. The CDR3 runs 13 residues. CDR1 is KGHSH and CDR2 is LQKENI in the germline V gene. The CDR3, as DNA: TGTGCCAGCTCACCAACAGGCGGGGGCGAGCAGTACTTC. Encoded protein: CASSPTGGGEQYF.

The chain's CDR3 is CASSRAAGLEEAFF. The CDR3, as DNA: TGCGCCAGCAGCCGGGCTGCGGGGCTTGAGGAAGCTTTCTTT. The chain combines TRBV5-1 with TRBJ1-1, with D perhaps TRBD1 (5 bases). Trimming removed 4 bases from V and 8 bases from J, with 18 bases in between. CDR1 and CDR2 from the germline V gene are SGHRS and YFSETQ. The CDR3 length is 14 residues.

The rearrangement joins TRBV5-4 to TRBJ2-2; D is unresolved. Germline CDR1 reads SGHNT; CDR2 reads YYREEE (reference sequence). V lost 0 bases to trimming and J lost 1 base, with 7 bases between them. The CDR3 spans 15 residues. CDR3: CASSLGPLNTGELFF. CDR3 coding DNA: TGTGCCAGCAGCTTGGGGCCTTTGAACACCGGGGAGCTGTTTTTT.

The V call is TRBV7-9, the J call TRBJ1-3; D gene unclear. This CDR3 is 14 amino acids long. The V gene lost 1 base and the J gene lost 3 bases, with 7 bases spanning the gap. Germline CDR1 reads SEHNR; CDR2 reads FQNEAQ (reference sequence). The CDR3: CASSLGIGGNTIYF. The CDR3, as DNA: TGTGCCAGCAGCTTAGGAATCGGTGGAAACACCATATATTTT.

The chain uses TRBV5-8 and TRBJ1-6; no reliable D call. The CDR3 has 13 residues. V was pared by 9 bases and J by 9 bases, with 16 bases between. Germline CDR1 reads SGHTS; CDR2 reads YDEGEE. The CDR3 DNA sequence: TGTGCCACCGCGGGCCTCTCTTTTTCACCCCTCCACTTT. This encodes CATAGLSFSPLHF.

V and J are TRBV28 and TRBJ1-5; D might be TRBD1 (6 bases). Germline assignment: CDR1 MDHEN and CDR2 SYDVKM. The CDR3 sequence is 16 residues long. V was shortened by 5 bases and J by 2 bases, with 16 bases between the two germline ends. The CDR3 DNA reads as TGTGCCAGCAGTCCTTACCCACAGGGCCGCAATCAGCCCCAGCATTTT. Encoded protein: CASSPYPQGRNQPQHF.

This clone was counted a few times. The V and J genes are TRBV19 and TRBJ1-2; 7 nucleotides align to TRBD1. J lost 4 bases, V lost 4 bases, and 3 bases had no gene match. Germline CDR1 reads LNHDA; CDR2 reads SQIVND (reference sequence). This CDR3 comprises 13 residues. The CDR3 is CASSTRQGYGYTF. The CDR3 DNA reads TGTGCCAGTAGTACTCGACAGGGCTATGGCTACACCTTC.

V and J are TRBV9 and TRBJ1-4; D unclear. Germline CDR1 SGDLS, CDR2 YYNGEE. V was pared by 0 bases and J by 0 bases, with 6 bases between. This CDR3 is 15 amino acids long. CDR3 in amino acids: CASSVDSATNEKLFF. The CDR3 DNA follows: TGTGCCAGCAGCGTAGACAGTGCAACTAATGAAAAACTGTTTTTT.

This rearrangement joins TRBV6-6 to TRBJ2-5; D is perhaps TRBD1 (5 bases). Trimming left V 4 bases short and J 5 bases short, with 11 bases between. Germline V CDR1 and CDR2: MNHNY, SVGAGI (reference sequence). The length of the CDR3 is 13 residues. The CDR3 DNA sequence: TGTGCCAGCAGTTCTCAGGGCTTGGAGACCCAGTACTTC. Protein product: CASSSQGLETQYF.

The rearrangement joins TRBV7-2 to TRBJ2-5, with 7 bases identical to TRBD1. The trim removed 5 bases at V and 5 bases at J, leaving 8 bases unmatched. Germline CDR1 SGHTA, CDR2 FQGNSA. This CDR3 is built from 14 residues. The CDR3 spells CASSKRQGGETQYF. The CDR3 DNA reads as TGTGCCAGCAGCAAACGACAGGGTGGGGAGACCCAGTACTTC.

Comments on this clone: Other DNA sequences in this specimen translate into the identical CDR3. The chain couples TRBV7-3 to TRBJ1-1; a weak D match, TRBD1 (5 bases). Germline lookup yields CDR1 SGHTA and CDR2 FQGTGA. The CDR3 loop spans 14 amino acids. The V and J ends lost 4 bases and 4 bases respectively, with 13 bases between them. The CDR3 spells CASSSQGPGTEAFF. The CDR3 bases are TGTGCCAGCAGCTCCCAGGGCCCGGGCACTGAAGCTTTCTTT.

The V and J genes are TRBV5-5 and TRBJ1-1, with 8 nucleotides matching TRBD1. Per germline, CDR1 SGHKS and CDR2 YYEKEE (reference sequence). V was clipped by 4 bases and J by 4 bases; unmatched bases: 3. This CDR3 spans 13 amino acids. As DNA, the CDR3 is TGTGCCAGCAGCGGCGGGACAGGCACTGAAGCTTTCTTT. Protein: CASSGGTGTEAFF.

The J gene is TRBJ2-7, the V gene TRBV5-4; D is possibly TRBD2 (6 bases). This CDR3 has 15 residues. V dropped 1 base and J dropped 2 bases, with 13 bases sitting between them. Germline CDR1 SGHNT, CDR2 YYREEE (reference sequence). The CDR3 loop is CASSLPVSGAYEQYF. CDR3 nucleotides: TGTGCCAGCAGCTTGCCCGTATCGGGGGCCTACGAGCAGTACTTC.